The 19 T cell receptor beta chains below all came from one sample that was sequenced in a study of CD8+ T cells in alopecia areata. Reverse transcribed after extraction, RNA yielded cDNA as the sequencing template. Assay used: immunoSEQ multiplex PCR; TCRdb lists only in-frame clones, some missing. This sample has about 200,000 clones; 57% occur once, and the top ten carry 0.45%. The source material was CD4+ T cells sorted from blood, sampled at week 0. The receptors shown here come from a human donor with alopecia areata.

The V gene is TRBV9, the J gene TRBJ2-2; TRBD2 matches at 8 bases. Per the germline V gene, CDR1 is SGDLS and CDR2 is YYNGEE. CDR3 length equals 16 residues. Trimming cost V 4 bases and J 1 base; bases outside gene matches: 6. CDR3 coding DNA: TGTGCCAGCAGCATGGGACTAGGGATGAACACCGGGGAGCTGTTTTTT. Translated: CASSMGLGMNTGELFF.

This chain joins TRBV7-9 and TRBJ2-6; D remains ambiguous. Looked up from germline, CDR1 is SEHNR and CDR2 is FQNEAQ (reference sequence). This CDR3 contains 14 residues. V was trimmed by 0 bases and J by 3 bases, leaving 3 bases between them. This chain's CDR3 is CASSLASGANVLTF. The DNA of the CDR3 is TGTGCCAGCAGCTTAGCGAGTGGGGCCAACGTCCTGACTTTC.

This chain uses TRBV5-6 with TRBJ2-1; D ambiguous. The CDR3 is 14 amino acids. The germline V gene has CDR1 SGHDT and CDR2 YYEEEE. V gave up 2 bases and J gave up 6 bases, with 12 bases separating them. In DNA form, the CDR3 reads TGTGCCAGCAGCTTCCGTAGTTTGTCCAATGAGCAGTTCTTC. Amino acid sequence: CASSFRSLSNEQFF.

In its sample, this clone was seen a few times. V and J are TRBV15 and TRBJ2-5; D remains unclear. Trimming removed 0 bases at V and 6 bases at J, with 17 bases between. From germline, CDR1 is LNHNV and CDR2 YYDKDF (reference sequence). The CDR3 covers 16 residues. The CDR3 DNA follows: TGTGCCACCAGCAGAGATCTGGCGTATGGCAGGAAGACCCAGTACTTC. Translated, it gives CATSRDLAYGRKTQYF.

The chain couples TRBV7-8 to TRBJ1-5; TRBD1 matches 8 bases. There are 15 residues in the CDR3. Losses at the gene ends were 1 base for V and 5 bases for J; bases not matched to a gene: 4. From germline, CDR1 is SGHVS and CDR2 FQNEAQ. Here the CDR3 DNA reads TGTGCCAGCAGCTTAGGTGGACAGGGTTATCAGCCCCAGCATTTT. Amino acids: CASSLGGQGYQPQHF.

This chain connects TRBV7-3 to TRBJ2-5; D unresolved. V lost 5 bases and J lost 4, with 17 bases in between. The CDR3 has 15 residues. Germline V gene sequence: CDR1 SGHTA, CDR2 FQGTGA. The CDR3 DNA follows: TGTGCCAGCAGCGCGACCCCCGCAGTGGCAGAGACCCAGTACTTC. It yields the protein CASSATPAVAETQYF.

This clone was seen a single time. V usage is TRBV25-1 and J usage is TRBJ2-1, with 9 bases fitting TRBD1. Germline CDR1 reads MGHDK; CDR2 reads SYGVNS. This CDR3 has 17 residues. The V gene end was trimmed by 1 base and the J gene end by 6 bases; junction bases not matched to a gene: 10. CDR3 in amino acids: CASSELAGTGNFNEQFF. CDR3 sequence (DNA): TGTGCCAGCAGTGAATTGGCGGGGACAGGGAATTTCAATGAGCAGTTCTTC. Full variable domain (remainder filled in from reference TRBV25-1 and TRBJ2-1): EADIYQTPRYLVIGTGKKITLECSQTMGHDKMYWYQQDPGMELHLIHYSYGVNSTEKGDLSSESTVSRIRTEHFPLTLESARPSHTSQYLCASSELAGTGNFNEQFFGPGTRLTVL.

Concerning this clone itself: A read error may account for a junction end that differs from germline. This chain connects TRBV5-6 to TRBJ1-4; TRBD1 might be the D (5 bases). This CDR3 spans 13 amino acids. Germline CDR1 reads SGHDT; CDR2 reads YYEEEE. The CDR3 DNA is TGTGCCAGCAGCCCCTGGGGGACCTTCAGGCTGCTTTTT. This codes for CASSPWGTFRLLF.

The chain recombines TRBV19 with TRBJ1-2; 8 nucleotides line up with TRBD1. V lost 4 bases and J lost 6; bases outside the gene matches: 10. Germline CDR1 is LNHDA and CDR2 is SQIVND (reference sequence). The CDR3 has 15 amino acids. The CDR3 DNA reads TGTGCCAGTAGTACAGAGGACAGGGTTGAGAATGGCTACACCTTC. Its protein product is CASSTEDRVENGYTF.

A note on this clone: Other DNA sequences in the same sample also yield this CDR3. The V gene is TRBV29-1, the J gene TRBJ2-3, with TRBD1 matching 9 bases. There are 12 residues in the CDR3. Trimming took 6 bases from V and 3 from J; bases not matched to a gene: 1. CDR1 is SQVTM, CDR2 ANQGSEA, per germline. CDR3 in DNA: TGCAGCGTAGGACAGGGGACAGATACGCAGTATTTT. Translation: CSVGQGTDTQYF.

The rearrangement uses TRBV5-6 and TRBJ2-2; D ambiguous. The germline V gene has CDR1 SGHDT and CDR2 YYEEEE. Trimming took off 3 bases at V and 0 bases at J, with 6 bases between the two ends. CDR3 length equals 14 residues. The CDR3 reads CASSSLTNTGELFF. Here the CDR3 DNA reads TGTGCCAGCAGCTCACTTACGAACACCGGGGAGCTGTTTTTT.

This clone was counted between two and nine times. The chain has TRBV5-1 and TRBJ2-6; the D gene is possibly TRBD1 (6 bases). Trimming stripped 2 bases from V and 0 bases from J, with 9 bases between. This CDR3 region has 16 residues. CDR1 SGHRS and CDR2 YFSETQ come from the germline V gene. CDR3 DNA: TGCGCCAGCAGCTTCACAGGGCGCTCTGGGGCCAACGTCCTGACTTTC. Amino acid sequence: CASSFTGRSGANVLTF.

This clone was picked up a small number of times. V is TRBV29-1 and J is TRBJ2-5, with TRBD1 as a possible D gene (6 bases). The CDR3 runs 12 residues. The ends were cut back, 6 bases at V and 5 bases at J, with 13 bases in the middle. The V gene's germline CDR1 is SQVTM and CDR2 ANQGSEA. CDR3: CSVSTGGETQYF. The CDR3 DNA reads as TGCAGCGTCTCGACAGGCGGGGAGACCCAGTACTTC.

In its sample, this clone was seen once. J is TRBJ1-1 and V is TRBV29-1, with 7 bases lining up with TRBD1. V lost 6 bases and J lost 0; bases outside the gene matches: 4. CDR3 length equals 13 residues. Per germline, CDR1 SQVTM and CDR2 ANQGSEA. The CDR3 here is CSVTGQMNTEAFF. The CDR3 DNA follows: TGCAGCGTCACGGGACAGATGAACACTGAAGCTTTCTTT. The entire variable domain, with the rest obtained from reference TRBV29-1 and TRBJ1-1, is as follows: SAVISQKPSRDICQRGTSLTIQCQVDSQVTMMFWYRQQPGQSLTLIATANQGSEATYESGFVIDKFPISRPNLTFSTLTVSNMSPEDSSIYLCSVTGQMNTEAFFGQGTRLTVV.

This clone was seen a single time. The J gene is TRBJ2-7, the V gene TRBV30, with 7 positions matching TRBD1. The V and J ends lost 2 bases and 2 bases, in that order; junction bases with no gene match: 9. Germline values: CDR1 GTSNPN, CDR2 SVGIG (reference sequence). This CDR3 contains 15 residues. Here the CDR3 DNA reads TGTGCCTGGAGTCAAGGGACAGCCAGCACCTACGAGCAGTACTTC. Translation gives CAWSQGTASTYEQYF.

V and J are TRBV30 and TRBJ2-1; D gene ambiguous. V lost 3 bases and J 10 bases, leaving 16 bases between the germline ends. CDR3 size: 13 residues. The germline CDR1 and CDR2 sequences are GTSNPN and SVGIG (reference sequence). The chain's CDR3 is CAWSPQTRSEQFF. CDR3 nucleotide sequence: TGTGCCTGGAGCCCACAAACCCGCTCCGAGCAGTTCTTC.

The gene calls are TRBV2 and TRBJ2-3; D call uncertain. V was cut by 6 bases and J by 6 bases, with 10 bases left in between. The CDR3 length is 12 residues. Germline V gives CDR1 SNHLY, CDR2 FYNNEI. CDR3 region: CASRETVDTQYF. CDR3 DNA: TGTGCCAGCAGGGAGACGGTCGATACGCAGTATTTT.

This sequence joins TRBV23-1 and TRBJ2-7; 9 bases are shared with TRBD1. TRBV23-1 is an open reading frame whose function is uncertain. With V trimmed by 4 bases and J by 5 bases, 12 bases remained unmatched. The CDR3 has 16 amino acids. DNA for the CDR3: TGCGCCAGCAGTCCGATACCGGGACAGGGAATCCACGAGCAGTACTTC. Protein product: CASSPIPGQGIHEQYF.

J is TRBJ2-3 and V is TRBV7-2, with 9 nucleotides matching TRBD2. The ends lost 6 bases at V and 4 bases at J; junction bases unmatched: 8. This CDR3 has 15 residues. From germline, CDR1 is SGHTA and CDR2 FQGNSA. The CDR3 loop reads CASRPVAGASDTQYF. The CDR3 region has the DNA TGTGCCAGCAGACCCGTAGCGGGAGCTTCAGATACGCAGTATTTT.